The following is a T cell receptor beta chain sequence with its context. Its antigen is not identified. The data stem from a study of monozygotic twins with inflammatory bowel disease. Notes on the study in general: The study supported no single strong signal or clonotype linked to IBD.

Per TCR library, roughly 3,600 ng of total RNA was used. TCRdb re-called the 5' RACE reads and shows each CDR3 protein once, DNA omitted. The sample is made up of fewer than 200,000 distinct CDR3 sequences, and the top ten hold over 2.5% of it. Specimen: blood. The source of this sequence is a human donor with ulcerative colitis or Crohn's disease, or a healthy co-twin of an affected twin (not recorded which).

The CDR3 here is CATSDYTGERQYF. The rearrangement joins TRBV24-1 to TRBJ2-7; TCRdb outputs TRBD1, but without DNA this stays unchecked. The CDR3 sequence is 13 residues long. Germline assignment: CDR1 KGHDR and CDR2 SFDVKD.